The clone carrying this T cell receptor beta chain occurred many times. What it recognizes is unknown. The ends were cut back, 7 bases at V and 6 bases at J, with 19 bases in the middle. In germline, CDR1 is MNHEY, CDR2 SMNVEV (reference sequence). CDR3 length equals 14 residues. TCRdb itself ran the PCR reads through MiXCR, one entry per CDR3 protein. The sample records about 510,000 distinct CDR3 sequences, around 21% being singletons. Naive CD8 libraries came from around 20,000 to 1,000,000 sorted cells with 10%, 30% or 50% RNA. The data were obtained in a study of molecular identifiers for immune sequencing clone quantification. The study's findings and limits: Clones with over 20 RNA copies captured over 97% of effector molecules but under 1% of naive ones.

Sequenced material: naive CD8+ T cells from blood, with Jurkat cell RNA spiked in. The subset is: FACS-sorted CD8+CD4-CCR7+CD45RA+ naive T cells. V and J are TRBV27 and TRBJ2-7; tentatively, D is TRBD1 (6 bases). The receptor's source is a human donor in good health. Some libraries in this study had Jurkat cell RNA spiked in. CDR3 coding DNA: TGTGCCAGCACTGAAGGAGCAGGGGTGGTCGAGCAGTACTTC. Translation gives CASTEGAGVVEQYF.